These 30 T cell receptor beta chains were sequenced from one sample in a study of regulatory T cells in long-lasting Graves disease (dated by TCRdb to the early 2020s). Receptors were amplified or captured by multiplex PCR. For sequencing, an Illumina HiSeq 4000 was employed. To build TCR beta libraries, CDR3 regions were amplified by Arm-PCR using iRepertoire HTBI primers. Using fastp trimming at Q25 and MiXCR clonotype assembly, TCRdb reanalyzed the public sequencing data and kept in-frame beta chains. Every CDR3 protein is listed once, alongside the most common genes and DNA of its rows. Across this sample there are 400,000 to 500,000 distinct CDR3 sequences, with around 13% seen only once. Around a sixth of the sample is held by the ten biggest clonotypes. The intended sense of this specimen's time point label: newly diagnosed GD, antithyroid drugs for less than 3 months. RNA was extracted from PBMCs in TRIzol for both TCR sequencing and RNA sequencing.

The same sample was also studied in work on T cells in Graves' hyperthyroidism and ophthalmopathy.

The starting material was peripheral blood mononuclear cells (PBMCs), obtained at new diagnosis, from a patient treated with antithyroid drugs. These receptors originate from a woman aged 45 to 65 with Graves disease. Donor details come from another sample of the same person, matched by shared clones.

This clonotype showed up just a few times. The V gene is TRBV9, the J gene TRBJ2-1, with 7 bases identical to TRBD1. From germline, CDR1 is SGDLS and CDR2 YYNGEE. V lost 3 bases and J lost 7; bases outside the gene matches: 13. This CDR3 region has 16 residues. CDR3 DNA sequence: TGTGCCAGCAGCGAGCAGACAGGGTACGCAATGAATGAGCAGTTCTTC. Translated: CASSEQTGYAMNEQFF. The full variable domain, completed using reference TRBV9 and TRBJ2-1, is DSGVTQTPKHLITATGQRVTLRCSPRSGDLSVYWYQQSLDQGLQFLIQYYNGEERAKGNILERFSAQQFPDLHSELNLSSLELGDSALYFCASSEQTGYAMNEQFFGPGTRLTVL.

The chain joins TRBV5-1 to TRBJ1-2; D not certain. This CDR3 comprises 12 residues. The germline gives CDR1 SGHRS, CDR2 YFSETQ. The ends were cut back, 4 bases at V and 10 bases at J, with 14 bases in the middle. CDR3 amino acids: CASSMGGPPYTF. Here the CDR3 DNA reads TGCGCCAGCAGCATGGGAGGACCTCCCTACACCTTC.

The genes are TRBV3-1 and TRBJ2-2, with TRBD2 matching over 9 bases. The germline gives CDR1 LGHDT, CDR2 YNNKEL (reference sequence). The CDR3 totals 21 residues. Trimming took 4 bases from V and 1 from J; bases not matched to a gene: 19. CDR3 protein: CASSRDHVGLAGVGNTGELFF. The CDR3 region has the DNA TGTGCCAGCAGCCGGGACCACGTTGGGTTAGCGGGAGTAGGGAACACCGGGGAGCTGTTTTTT.

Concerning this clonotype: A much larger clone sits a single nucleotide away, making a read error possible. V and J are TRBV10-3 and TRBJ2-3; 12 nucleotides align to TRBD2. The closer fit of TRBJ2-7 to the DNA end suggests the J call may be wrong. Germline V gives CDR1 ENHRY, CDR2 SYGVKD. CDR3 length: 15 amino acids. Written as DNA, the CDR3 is TGTGCCATCAAGGTCCCTAGCGGGAGGGACAATGAGCAGTACTTC. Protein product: CAIKVPSGRDNEQYF.

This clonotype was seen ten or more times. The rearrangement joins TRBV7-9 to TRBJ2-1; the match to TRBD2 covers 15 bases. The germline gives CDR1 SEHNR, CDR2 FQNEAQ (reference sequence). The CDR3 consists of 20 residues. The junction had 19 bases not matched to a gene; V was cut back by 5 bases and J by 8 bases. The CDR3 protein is CASSRTGTSGRTGFLDEQFF. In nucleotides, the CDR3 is TGTGCCAGCAGCCGGACCGGGACTAGCGGGAGGACGGGATTTTTGGATGAGCAGTTCTTC.

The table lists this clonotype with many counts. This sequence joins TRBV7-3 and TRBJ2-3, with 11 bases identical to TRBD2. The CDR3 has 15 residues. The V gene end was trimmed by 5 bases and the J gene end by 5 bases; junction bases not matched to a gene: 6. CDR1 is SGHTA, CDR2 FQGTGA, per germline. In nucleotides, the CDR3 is TGTGCCAGCAGCATAGCGGGAGGGCCTGAAGATACGCAGTATTTT. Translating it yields CASSIAGGPEDTQYF.

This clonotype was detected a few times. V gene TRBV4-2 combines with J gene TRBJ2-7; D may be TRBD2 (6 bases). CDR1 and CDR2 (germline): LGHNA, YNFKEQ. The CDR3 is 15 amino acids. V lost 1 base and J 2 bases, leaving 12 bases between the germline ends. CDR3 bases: TGTGCCAGCAGCCAAGCCCCGGACTACACCTACGAGCAGTACTTC. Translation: CASSQAPDYTYEQYF.

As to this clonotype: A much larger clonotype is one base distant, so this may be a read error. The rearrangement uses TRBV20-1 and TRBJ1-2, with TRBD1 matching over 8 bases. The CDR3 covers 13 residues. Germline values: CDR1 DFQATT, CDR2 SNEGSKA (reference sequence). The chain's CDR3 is CSARGQGARGCTF. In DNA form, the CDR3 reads TGCAGTGCTAGGGGTCAGGGGGCAAGGGGCTGCACCTTC.

CDR3 nucleotides: TGTGCCAGTACCAACCCCAATGGACAGTTAGCTCCTGAAGCTTTCTTT. This codes for CASTNPNGQLAPEAFF. The chain combines TRBV19 with TRBJ1-1, with a weak D call TRBD1 (6 bases). Between the trimmed V and J ends, which lost 7 bases and 6 bases, there was a span of 24 bases. The CDR3 runs to 16 residues. CDR1 and CDR2 (germline): LNHDA, SQIVND (reference sequence).

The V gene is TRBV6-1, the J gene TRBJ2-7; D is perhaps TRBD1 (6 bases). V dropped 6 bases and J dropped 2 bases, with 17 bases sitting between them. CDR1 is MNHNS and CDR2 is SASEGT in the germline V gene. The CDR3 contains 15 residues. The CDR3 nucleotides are TGTGCCAGCAGGCCCCAGGGGACCCGGGCCTACGAGCAGTACTTC. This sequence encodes CASRPQGTRAYEQYF.

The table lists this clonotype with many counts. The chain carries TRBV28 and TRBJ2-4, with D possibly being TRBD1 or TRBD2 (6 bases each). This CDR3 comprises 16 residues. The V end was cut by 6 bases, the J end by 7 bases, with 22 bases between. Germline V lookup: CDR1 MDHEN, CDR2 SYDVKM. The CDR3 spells CASSRLIWGAGNIQYF. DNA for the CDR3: TGTGCCAGCAGCCGTCTTATCTGGGGGGCTGGTAACATTCAGTACTTC.

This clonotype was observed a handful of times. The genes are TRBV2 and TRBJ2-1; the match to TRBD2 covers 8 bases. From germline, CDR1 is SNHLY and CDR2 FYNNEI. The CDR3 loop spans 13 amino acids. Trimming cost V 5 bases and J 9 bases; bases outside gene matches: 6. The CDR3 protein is CASSRLAKGEQFF. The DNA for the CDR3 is TGTGCCAGCAGTAGACTAGCGAAGGGTGAGCAGTTCTTC.

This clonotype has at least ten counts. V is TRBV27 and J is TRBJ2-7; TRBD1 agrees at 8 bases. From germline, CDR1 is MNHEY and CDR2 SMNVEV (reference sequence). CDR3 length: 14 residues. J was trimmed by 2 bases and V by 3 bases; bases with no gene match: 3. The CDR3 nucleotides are TGTGCCAGCAGTTTCCGGACAGGGACCTACGAGCAGTACTTC. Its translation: CASSFRTGTYEQYF.

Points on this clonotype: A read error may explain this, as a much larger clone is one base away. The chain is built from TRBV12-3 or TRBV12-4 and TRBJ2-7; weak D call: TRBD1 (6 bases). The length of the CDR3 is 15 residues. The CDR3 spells CASSLTGMSSCEQYF. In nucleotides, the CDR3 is TGTGCCAGCAGTCTTACAGGGATGAGCTCCTGCGAGCAGTACTTC.

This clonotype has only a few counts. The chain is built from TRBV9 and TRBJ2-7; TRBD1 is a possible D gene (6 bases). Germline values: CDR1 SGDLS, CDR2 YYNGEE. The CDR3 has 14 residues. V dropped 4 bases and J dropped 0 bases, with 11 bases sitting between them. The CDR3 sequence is CASSIQDSSYEQYF. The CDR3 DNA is TGTGCCAGCAGCATACAGGACAGCTCCTACGAGCAGTACTTC.

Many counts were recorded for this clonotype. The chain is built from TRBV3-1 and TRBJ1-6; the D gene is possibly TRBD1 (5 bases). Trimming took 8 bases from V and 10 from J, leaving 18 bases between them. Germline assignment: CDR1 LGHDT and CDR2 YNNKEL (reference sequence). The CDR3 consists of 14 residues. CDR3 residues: CASSRGGEYSPLHF. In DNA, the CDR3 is TGTGCCAGCTCTCGGGGGGGGGAGTACTCACCCCTCCACTTT.

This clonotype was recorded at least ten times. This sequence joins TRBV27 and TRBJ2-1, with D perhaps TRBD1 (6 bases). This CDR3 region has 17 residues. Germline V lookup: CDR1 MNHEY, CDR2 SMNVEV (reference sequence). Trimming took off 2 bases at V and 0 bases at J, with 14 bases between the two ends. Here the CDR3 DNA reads TGTGCCAGCAGTTTAAAGGGACAACAAACCTCCTACAATGAGCAGTTCTTC. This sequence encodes CASSLKGQQTSYNEQFF.

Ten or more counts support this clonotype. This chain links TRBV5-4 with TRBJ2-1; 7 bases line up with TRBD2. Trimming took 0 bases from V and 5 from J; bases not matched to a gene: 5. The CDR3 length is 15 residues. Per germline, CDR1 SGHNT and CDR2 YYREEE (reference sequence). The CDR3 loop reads CASSLGGTNHNEQFF. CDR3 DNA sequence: TGTGCCAGCAGCTTGGGGGGGACTAACCACAATGAGCAGTTCTTC.

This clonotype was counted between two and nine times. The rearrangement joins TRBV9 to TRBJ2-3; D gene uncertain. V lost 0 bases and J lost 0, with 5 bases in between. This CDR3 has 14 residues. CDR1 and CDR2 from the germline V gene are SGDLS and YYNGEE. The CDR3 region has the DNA TGTGCCAGCAGCGTAGAGCAGAGCACAGATACGCAGTATTTT. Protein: CASSVEQSTDTQYF.

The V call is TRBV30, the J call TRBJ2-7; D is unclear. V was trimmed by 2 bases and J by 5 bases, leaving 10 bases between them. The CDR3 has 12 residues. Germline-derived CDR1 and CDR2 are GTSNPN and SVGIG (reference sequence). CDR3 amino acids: CAWSHQPNEQYF. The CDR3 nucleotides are TGTGCCTGGAGTCACCAACCTAACGAGCAGTACTTC.

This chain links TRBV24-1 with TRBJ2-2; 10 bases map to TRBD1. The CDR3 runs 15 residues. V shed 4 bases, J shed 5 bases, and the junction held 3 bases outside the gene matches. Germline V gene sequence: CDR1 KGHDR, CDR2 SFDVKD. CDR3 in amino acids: CATSEPGQGTGELFF. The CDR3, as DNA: TGTGCCACCAGTGAACCGGGACAGGGGACCGGGGAGCTGTTTTTT.

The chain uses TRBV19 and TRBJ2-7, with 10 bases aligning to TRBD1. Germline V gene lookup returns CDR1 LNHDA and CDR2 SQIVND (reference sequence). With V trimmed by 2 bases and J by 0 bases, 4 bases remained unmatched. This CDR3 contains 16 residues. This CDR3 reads CASSIRDRGISYEQYF. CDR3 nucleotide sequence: TGTGCCAGTAGTATACGGGACAGGGGCATCTCCTACGAGCAGTACTTC.

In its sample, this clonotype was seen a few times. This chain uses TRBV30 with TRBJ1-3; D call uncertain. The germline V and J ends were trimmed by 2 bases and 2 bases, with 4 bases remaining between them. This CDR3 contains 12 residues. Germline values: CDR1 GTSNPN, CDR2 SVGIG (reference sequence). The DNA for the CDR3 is TGTGCCTGGAGTCCGGCTGGAAACACCATATATTTT. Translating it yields CAWSPAGNTIYF.

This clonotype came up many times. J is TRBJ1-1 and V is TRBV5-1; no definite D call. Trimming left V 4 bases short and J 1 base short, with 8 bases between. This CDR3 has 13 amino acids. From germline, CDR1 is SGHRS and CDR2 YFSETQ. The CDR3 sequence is CASSDPRNTEAFF. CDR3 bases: TGCGCCAGCAGCGATCCACGGAACACTGAAGCTTTCTTT.

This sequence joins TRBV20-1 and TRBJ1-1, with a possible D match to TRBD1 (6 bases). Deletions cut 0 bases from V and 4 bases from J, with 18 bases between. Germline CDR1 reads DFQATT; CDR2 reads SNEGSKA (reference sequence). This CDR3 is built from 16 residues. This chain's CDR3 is CSARDPRRRGVTEAFF. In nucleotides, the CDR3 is TGCAGTGCTAGAGACCCCAGGAGGAGGGGGGTCACTGAAGCTTTCTTT.

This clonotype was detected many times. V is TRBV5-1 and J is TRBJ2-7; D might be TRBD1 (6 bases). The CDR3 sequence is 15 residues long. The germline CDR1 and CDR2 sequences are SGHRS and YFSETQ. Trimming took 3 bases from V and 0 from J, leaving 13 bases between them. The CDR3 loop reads CASSYNRQDSYEQYF. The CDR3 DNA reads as TGCGCCAGCAGCTATAACCGACAGGACTCCTACGAGCAGTACTTC.

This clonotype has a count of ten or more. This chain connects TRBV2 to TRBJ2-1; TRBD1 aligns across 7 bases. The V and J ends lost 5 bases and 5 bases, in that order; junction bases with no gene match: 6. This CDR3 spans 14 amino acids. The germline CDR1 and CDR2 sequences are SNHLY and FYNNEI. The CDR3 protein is CASSTGVGDNEQFF. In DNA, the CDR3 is TGTGCCAGCAGTACAGGGGTAGGGGACAATGAGCAGTTCTTC. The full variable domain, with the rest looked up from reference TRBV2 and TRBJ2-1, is EPEVTQTPSHQVTQMGQEVILRCVPISNHLYFYWYRQILGQKVEFLVSFYNNEISEKSEIFDDQFSVERPDGSNFTLKIRSTKLEDSAMYFCASSTGVGDNEQFFGPGTRLTVL.

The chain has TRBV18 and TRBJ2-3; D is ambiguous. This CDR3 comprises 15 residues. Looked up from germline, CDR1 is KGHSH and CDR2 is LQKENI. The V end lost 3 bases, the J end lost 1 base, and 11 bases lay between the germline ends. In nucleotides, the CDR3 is TGTGCCAGCTCACCGCCCGGGCCACGCACAGATACGCAGTATTTT. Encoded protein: CASSPPGPRTDTQYF.

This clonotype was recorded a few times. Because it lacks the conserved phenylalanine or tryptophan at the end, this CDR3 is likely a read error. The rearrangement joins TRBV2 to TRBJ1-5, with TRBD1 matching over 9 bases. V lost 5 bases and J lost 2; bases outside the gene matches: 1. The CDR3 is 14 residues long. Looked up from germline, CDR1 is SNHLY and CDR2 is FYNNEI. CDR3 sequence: CASSWDRGNQPQHS. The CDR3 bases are TGTGCCAGCAGTTGGGACAGGGGCAATCAGCCCCAGCATTCT.

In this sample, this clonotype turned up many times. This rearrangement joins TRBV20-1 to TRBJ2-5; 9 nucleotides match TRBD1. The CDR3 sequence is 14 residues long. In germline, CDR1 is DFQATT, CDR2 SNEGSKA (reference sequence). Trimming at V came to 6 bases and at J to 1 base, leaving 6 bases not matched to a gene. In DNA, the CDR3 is TGCAGTGCGGAAACAGGGGGCGTCCAAGAGACCCAGTACTTC. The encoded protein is CSAETGGVQETQYF.